One and the same sample provided the 2 T cell receptor beta chains below, sequenced in a study of blood T cell repertoires in COVID-19. TCRdb keeps only in-frame clones here, not all; method: immunoSEQ multiplex PCR. Of 200,000 to 250,000 clones listed, over 75% are singletons. Sequencing was performed on peripheral blood. The source is a woman aged 70-85 years with COVID-19, enrolled during active disease.

This clone came up once. The rearrangement links TRBV19 to TRBJ1-1; no clear D. The V end lost 1 base, the J end lost 5 bases, and 11 bases lay between the germline ends. CDR3 length equals 14 residues. CDR1 and CDR2 (germline): LNHDA, SQIVND (reference sequence). The CDR3 DNA reads as TGTGCCAGTAGTATAGGTCCAGGAGGGACTGAAGCTTTCTTT. Amino acids: CASSIGPGGTEAFF. The whole variable domain, remainder taken from reference TRBV19 and TRBJ1-1, is DGGITQSPKYLFRKEGQNVTLSCEQNLNHDAMYWYRQDPGQGLRLIYYSQIVNDFQKGDIAEGYSVSREKKESFPLTVTSAQKNPTAFYLCASSIGPGGTEAFFGQGTRLTVV.

The CDR3 reads CATKDSQRLHF. CDR3 in DNA: TGTGCCACTAAGGACAGCCAGAGGCTCCACTTT. V gene TRBV19 combines with J gene TRBJ1-6, with D possibly TRBD1 on 6 matching bases. Deletions cut 10 bases from V and 16 bases from J, with 17 bases between. Germline CDR1 reads LNHDA; CDR2 reads SQIVND (reference sequence). The CDR3 runs 11 residues. Drawing the rest from reference TRBV19 and TRBJ1-6, the complete variable domain is DGGITQSPKYLFRKEGQNVTLSCEQNLNHDAMYWYRQDPGQGLRLIYYSQIVNDFQKGDIAEGYSVSREKKESFPLTVTSAQKNPTAFYLCATKDSQRLHFGNGTRLTVT.